Listed here are 8 T cell receptor beta chains from one sample, sequenced in a study of blood T cell repertoires in COVID-19 (dated by TCRdb to about 2020). Library prep was done by the immunoSEQ multiplex PCR assay. TCRdb re-hosts the immuneACCESS table, in-frame sequences only. Its copies lack some clones; in the studies checked, an unresolved V gene accounts for under half of them, and the cause for the rest is not known. Counted in this sample were almost 250,000 clones; roughly 89% of them appeared once. The ten largest clones add up to 3.5% to 5% of the sample. Sequencing was carried out using PBMCs or T cells enriched from blood (not recorded which). The receptors stem from a woman in her 30s who had recovered from COVID-19.

The V and J genes are TRBV20-1 and TRBJ2-1, with D possibly TRBD2 on 6 matching bases. Germline lookup yields CDR1 DFQATT and CDR2 SNEGSKA (reference sequence). CDR3 size: 14 residues. Trimming took off 3 bases at V and 2 bases at J, with 11 bases between the two ends. The CDR3 spells CSASLAEAYNEQFF. The CDR3 DNA reads as TGCAGTGCTAGTTTAGCGGAAGCCTACAATGAGCAGTTCTTC.

The chain joins TRBV7-9 to TRBJ2-6; 14 positions match TRBD2. The CDR3 loop spans 18 amino acids. V shed 7 bases, J shed 1 base, and the junction held 6 bases outside the gene matches. Per the germline V gene, CDR1 is SEHNR and CDR2 is FQNEAQ (reference sequence). CDR3 sequence reads: CASNPGLAGVSGANVLTF. As DNA, the CDR3 is TGTGCCAGCAACCCGGGACTAGCGGGAGTGTCTGGGGCCAACGTCCTGACTTTC.

The CDR3 spells CASSPGTGSTDTQYF. CDR3 bases: TGTGCCAGCAGCCCCGGGACAGGGTCCACAGATACGCAGTATTTT. This rearrangement joins TRBV2 to TRBJ2-3, with TRBD1 matching over 9 bases. With 6 bases clipped from V and 2 bases from J, the junction kept 6 bases outside the gene matches. The CDR3 has 15 amino acids. CDR1 is SNHLY, CDR2 FYNNEI, per germline.

The V and J genes are TRBV27 and TRBJ1-6, with TRBD1 matching 7 bases. The CDR3 extends over 15 amino acids. The ends lost 0 bases at V and 7 bases at J; junction bases unmatched: 3. Per the germline V gene, CDR1 is MNHEY and CDR2 is SMNVEV (reference sequence). CDR3 sequence: CASSLSTGPNSPLHF. CDR3 nucleotide sequence: TGTGCCAGCAGTTTATCGACAGGGCCAAATTCACCCCTCCACTTT.

The chain links TRBV30 to TRBJ2-2; no firm D call. CDR1 and CDR2 from the germline V gene are GTSNPN and SVGIG (reference sequence). V was cut by 3 bases and J by 2 bases, with 4 bases left in between. CDR3 length: 12 amino acids. CDR3: CAWSLNTGELFF. The CDR3 DNA reads as TGTGCCTGGAGCCTTAACACCGGGGAGCTGTTTTTT.

The chain uses TRBV12-3 or TRBV12-4 and TRBJ2-1; D is undetermined. V was pared by 5 bases and J by 5 bases, with 4 bases between. There are 11 residues in the CDR3. The CDR3 DNA is TGTGCCAGCAGTCTCCACAATGAGCAGTTCTTC. As protein: CASSLHNEQFF.

The chain carries TRBV29-1 and TRBJ1-2; unclear D gene. This CDR3 region has 13 residues. V shed 5 bases and J shed 0 bases, with 10 bases lying between them. From germline, CDR1 is SQVTM and CDR2 ANQGSEA. CDR3 region: CSVREGSNYGYTF. CDR3 bases: TGCAGCGTTCGGGAGGGCTCTAACTATGGCTACACCTTC.

The rearrangement joins TRBV28 to TRBJ2-2; D gene unclear. The CDR3 loop spans 14 amino acids. Trimming took 8 bases from V and 1 from J, leaving 11 bases between them. Germline CDR1 MDHEN, CDR2 SYDVKM. The CDR3 region is CASEADLNTGELFF. In nucleotides, the CDR3 is TGTGCCAGCGAGGCGGATTTGAACACCGGGGAGCTGTTTTTT.